This TCR beta chain appears in the sequencing data of a study of technical replicates of blood from a few donors. This clone was picked up a small number of times. An end of the junction does not agree with germline; a read error may underlie this. This CDR3 is 14 amino acids long. From germline, CDR1 is SGDLS and CDR2 YYNGEE. Measured with immunoSEQ multiplex PCR; TCRdb has only the in-frame clones, and not every one. The data contain about 81,000 clones, around four fifths of them singletons. The TCR comes from a human donor in good health. Some clones in this sample may be carry-over from other donors' samples. J is TRBJ1-3 and V is TRBV9; D is uncertain. Input material: PBMCs. The CDR3 DNA follows: TGTGCCAGCAGCGTTAGAGGGTCCGGAAGCACCATATATTTT. Encoded protein: CASSVRGSGSTIYF. The complete variable domain, with remaining parts taken from reference TRBV9 and TRBJ1-3, reads DSGVTQTPKHLITATGQRVTLRCSPRSGDLSVYWYQQSLDQGLQFLIQYYNGEERAKGNILERFSAQQFPDLHSELNLSSLELGDSALYFCASSVRGSGSTIYFGEGSWLTVV.